The entry below describes one T cell receptor (beta chain). This sample is part of a study of blood T cell repertoires in COVID-19. Turning to the study itself: COVID-19 samples from acute and convalescent phases originated in the United States, Italy and Spain. In each case, the material was cDNA or gDNA derived from T cells, B-cell-depleted T cells, or PBMCs.

Here immunoSEQ multiplex PCR was the method, and the copy in TCRdb shows in-frame clones only, minus some. This table has roughly 28,000 clones, roughly 80% appearing once. The source of this sequence is a woman between 65 and 79 years old with active or convalescent COVID-19. The sample taken for sequencing was peripheral blood.

As DNA, the CDR3 is TGTGCCAGCAGCCGGGACAGGGGAATCGGGGAGCTGTTTTTT. Its translation is CASSRDRGIGELFF. The chain combines TRBV7-9 with TRBJ2-2, with 10 positions matching TRBD1. Trimming cost V 5 bases and J 7 bases; bases outside gene matches: 4. CDR3 length: 14 residues. Germline-derived CDR1 and CDR2 are SEHNR and FQNEAQ (reference sequence).